Sequencing of this T cell receptor beta chain was carried out in a study of regulatory T cells in long-lasting Graves disease. The sample's time point: newly diagnosed GD, antithyroid drugs for less than 3 months. There was RNA extracted from PBMCs, and the TCR library was made from it. Construction of the TCR beta libraries employed iRepertoire HTBI primers in conjunction with Arm-PCR of CDR3 regions. Via MiXCR, TCRdb re-called the multiplex PCR reads, giving one row per CDR3 protein. The data hold hundreds of thousands of distinct CDR3 sequences, with less than 20% observed a single time. Germline lookup yields CDR1 MDHEN and CDR2 SYDVKM. The CDR3 sequence is 14 residues long. The V and J ends lost 7 bases and 2 bases respectively, with 12 bases between them. General study points: Among samples with persistent disease, TRBV28, TRBJ1-2 and TRBJ2-5 were favored.

On this clonotype itself: Its cognate antigen is unknown.

This sample was also put to use in a study of T cells in Graves' hyperthyroidism and ophthalmopathy. From that study: First-round RT-PCR with HTBI primers amplified the TCR CDR3 region. Most expanded thyroid clonotypes above 0.001 recurred in blood.

The V call is TRBV28, the J call TRBJ1-5, with D perhaps matching TRBD1 (5 bases). The TCR was taken from a woman between 25 and 40 years old with Graves disease. The sequencing here drew on peripheral blood mononuclear cells (PBMCs), taken at new diagnosis, from a patient treated with antithyroid drugs. The CDR3 nucleotides read TGTGCCAGCAAGGAGGAAGGGGGCAATCAGCCCCAGCATTTT. Translated, it gives CASKEEGGNQPQHF.